This is a list of T cell receptor beta chains from one sample in a study of blood T cell repertoires in COVID-19. Assay used: immunoSEQ multiplex PCR; TCRdb lists only in-frame clones, some missing. Of more than 65,000 clones listed, around 90% are singletons. Sequenced material: peripheral blood. The receptor set was obtained from a man aged 60-69 years with acute or convalescent COVID-19. Both conserved end residues are part of each CDR3. A D gene is named only where the DNA matches it firmly. Clone size is given for some rows only: seen once, a few or many times, or a class if the clone is expanded.

clone size	V gene	J gene	D gene	CDR3 protein	CDR3 DNA
NA	TRBV6-1	TRBJ2-5	TRBD2	CASSEMSGGPKTQYF	TGTGCCAGCAGTGAAATGAGCGGGGGCCCAAAGACCCAGTACTTC
NA	TRBV21-1	TRBJ1-6	NA	CACRGAYNSPLHF	TGTGCCTGCAGGGGGGCGTATAATTCACCCCTCCACTTT
NA	TRBV5-4	TRBJ2-2	TRBD2	CASSLSPSGGTGELFF	TGTGCCAGCAGCCTCTCTCCTAGCGGAGGCACCGGGGAGCTGTTTTTT
NA	TRBV12-5	TRBJ2-7	NA	CASGLEGAGYHEQYF	TGTGCTAGTGGTTTGGAAGGGGCAGGCTACCACGAGCAGTACTTC
NA	TRBV6-5	TRBJ1-2	TRBD1	CASSYVAGGGYTF	TGTGCCAGCAGTTACGTGGCAGGGGGTGGCTACACCTTC
once	TRBV3-1/TRBV3-2	TRBJ2-3	TRBD2	CASSQDQRGAGTDTQYF	TGTGCCAGCAGCCAAGACCAGCGGGGGGCCGGCACAGATACGCAGTATTTT
few	TRBV10-3	TRBJ2-2	TRBD2	CAIGRPRTSGNTGELFF	TGTGCCATCGGGCGTCCTAGGACTAGCGGCAACACCGGGGAGCTGTTTTTT
NA	TRBV12-3/TRBV12-4	TRBJ1-2	NA	CASSPSGANGYTF	TGTGCCAGCAGCCCCTCAGGGGCGAATGGCTACACCTTC
NA	TRBV4-3	TRBJ1-5	TRBD1	CASSAWTGEDQPQHF	TGCGCCAGCAGCGCGTGGACAGGGGAGGATCAGCCCCAGCATTTT
NA	TRBV19	TRBJ2-2	NA	CASSIGGGAGELFF	TGTGCCAGTAGTATAGGAGGAGGGGCCGGGGAGCTGTTTTTT
once	TRBV9	TRBJ1-6	TRBD1	CASSVGDRNSPLHF	TGTGCCAGCAGCGTAGGGGACAGAAATTCACCCCTCCACTTT
NA	TRBV10-3	TRBJ2-2	TRBD2	CAISEELAAITGELFF	TGTGCCATCAGTGAAGAACTAGCGGCGATCACCGGGGAGCTGTTTTTT
NA	TRBV15	TRBJ1-4	TRBD1	CATSRGQGANEKLFF	TGTGCCACCAGCAGGGGACAGGGGGCAAATGAAAAACTGTTTTTT
NA	TRBV28	TRBJ1-6	NA	CASSLGGPLYNSPLHF	TGTGCCAGCAGTTTAGGGGGCCCCCTCTATAATTCACCCCTCCACTTT
NA	TRBV4-1	TRBJ1-1	NA	CASSQDPENTEAFF	TGCGCCAGCAGCCAAGACCCAGAGAACACTGAAGCTTTCTTT
NA	TRBV6-2/TRBV6-3	TRBJ1-2	TRBD1	CASSSTGTGGTRGYTF	TGTGCCAGCAGTTCCACCGGGACAGGGGGCACGCGAGGCTACACCTTC
NA	TRBV19	TRBJ1-5	TRBD1	CASSWTGGQPQHF	TGTGCCAGTAGCTGGACAGGGGGCCAGCCCCAGCATTTT
NA	TRBV29-1	TRBJ1-4	NA	CSVVGAGEKLFF	TGCAGCGTTGTGGGGGCGGGTGAAAAACTGTTTTTT
NA	TRBV3-1/TRBV3-2	TRBJ2-1	TRBD2	CASSQDVAGGYNEQFF	TGTGCCAGCAGCCAAGATGTAGCGGGGGGTTACAATGAGCAGTTCTTC
NA	TRBV7-2	TRBJ2-2	NA	CASILAGTFPGELFF	TGTGCCAGCATCCTTGCTGGGACTTTTCCCGGGGAGCTGTTTTTT
NA	TRBV4-3	TRBJ1-6	NA	CASSQFVPGGGNSPLHF	TGCGCCAGCAGCCAATTCGTTCCTGGAGGAGGTAATTCACCCCTCCACTTT
NA	TRBV6-5	TRBJ1-1	NA	CASSHWDTLNTEAFF	TGTGCCAGCAGTCATTGGGACACATTGAACACTGAAGCTTTCTTT
once	TRBV4-3	TRBJ2-6	TRBD1	CASSQETGTGDSGANVLTF	TGCGCCAGCAGCCAGGAAACCGGGACAGGAGACTCTGGGGCCAACGTCCTGACTTTC
NA	TRBV6-2/TRBV6-3	TRBJ1-2	NA	CASSYGGSYGYTF	TGTGCCAGCAGTTACGGGGGCTCTTATGGCTACACCTTC
NA	TRBV11-2	TRBJ2-3	NA	CASSPLASRGTDTQYF	TGTGCCAGCAGCCCCCTGGCTAGCCGTGGGACAGATACGCAGTATTTT
once	TRBV3-1/TRBV3-2	TRBJ1-1	NA	CASTTGNTEAFF	TGTGCCAGCACCACAGGGAACACTGAAGCTTTCTTT
NA	TRBV12-3/TRBV12-4	TRBJ1-3	NA	CATDRGNTIYF	TGTGCCACCGATCGGGGAAACACCATATATTTT
once	TRBV18	TRBJ1-2	TRBD1	CASSPGTAVNYGYTF	TGTGCCAGCTCACCCGGGACAGCCGTTAACTATGGCTACACCTTC
NA	TRBV11-2	TRBJ2-7	NA	CASSLGVGGEQYF	TGTGCCAGCAGCTTAGGGGTCGGGGGCGAGCAGTACTTC